This T cell receptor beta chain was sequenced during a study of OX40 agonist ivuxolimab in advanced cancers. Data came from immunoSEQ multiplex PCR; TCRdb stores just in-frame clones and leaves some out. The table has 75,000 to 95,000 clones, roughly 87% seen once; the top ten hold under 3.5%. Germline CDR1 is MDHEN and CDR2 is SYDVKM. This CDR3 is built from 15 residues. Trimming took off 5 bases at V and 0 bases at J, with 12 bases between the two ends. The chain is built from TRBV28 and TRBJ2-3; no firm D call. Source: CD4+ or CD8+ T cells sorted from blood, taken in a trial of the OX40 agonist ivuxolimab. The TCR sequence derives from an adult with an advanced solid tumor such as melanoma, head and neck, liver or kidney cancer. CDR3 nucleotides: TGTGCCAGCAGTCCCGCCCAGGCTAGCACAGATACGCAGTATTTT. This translates into CASSPAQASTDTQYF. Combining the CDR3 with reference TRBV28 and TRBJ2-3 gives the whole variable domain DVKVTQSSRYLVKRTGEKVFLECVQDMDHENMFWYRQDPGLGLRLIYFSYDVKMKEKGDIPEGYSVSREKKERFSLILESASTNQTSMYLCASSPAQASTDTQYFGPGTRLTVL.